The following is a TCR beta chain sequence with its context. This CDR3 has 15 residues. The germline V gene encodes CDR1 KGHSH and CDR2 LQKENI. V lost 4 bases, J lost 9 bases, and 5 bases stayed unmatched. The table came from immunoSEQ multiplex PCR; TCRdb's copy has only in-frame clones and leaves some out. The sample lists approximately 270,000 clones; about 89% were seen once. This record comes from a study of blood T cell repertoires in COVID-19. In the study overall: The United States, Italy and Spain provided the acute and convalescent COVID-19 samples.

The sequencing input was peripheral blood. The sequence derives from a young man with acute or convalescent COVID-19. This chain uses TRBV18 with TRBJ2-1, with 14 bases matching TRBD2. The CDR3 reads CASSLGLAGVLEQFF. For the CDR3, the DNA is TGTGCCAGCTCACTGGGACTAGCGGGAGTCCTTGAGCAGTTCTTC.